Below are 9 T cell receptor beta chains sequenced from a single sample in a study of blood T cell repertoires in COVID-19. Libraries were prepared by immunoSEQ multiplex PCR; TCRdb keeps only in-frame clonotypes and omits some of them. Of a few hundred thousand clones listed, 75% to 90% were seen once; the top ten hold around 5%. The material sequenced was PBMCs or T cells enriched from blood (not recorded which). The receptor source for this set is a man aged 25-40 years who had recovered from COVID-19.

Comment on this clone: The sample carries other DNA sequences with the same CDR3. This chain connects TRBV7-9 to TRBJ2-5; D is ambiguous. Germline V gene data show CDR1 as SEHNR and CDR2 as FQNEAQ (reference sequence). Trimming shortened V by 1 base and J by 2 bases, and 8 bases separated the two germline ends. The CDR3 runs to 14 residues. The CDR3 coding sequence is TGTGCCAGCAGCTTAGGGCAGGATCAAGAGACCCAGTACTTC. Protein product: CASSLGQDQETQYF.

This clone was observed a few times. This chain connects TRBV16 to TRBJ2-2; weak D call: TRBD1 (6 bases). CDR3 length equals 16 residues. V gave up 1 base and J gave up 6 bases, with 15 bases separating them. Looked up from germline, CDR1 is KGHSY and CDR2 is FQNENV. CDR3 region: CASSQFGAGAAGELFF. DNA of the CDR3: TGTGCCAGCAGCCAATTCGGGGCAGGGGCCGCCGGGGAGCTGTTTTTT.

The chain uses TRBV9 and TRBJ1-4; D possibly corresponds to TRBD1 (5 bases). Trimming removed 4 bases from V and 7 bases from J, with 17 bases in between. Germline loops: CDR1 SGDLS, CDR2 YYNGEE. The CDR3 runs 15 residues. The CDR3 sequence is CASSPGSFRGEKLFF. The CDR3, as DNA: TGTGCCAGCAGCCCAGGTTCCTTTAGGGGTGAAAAACTGTTTTTT. The whole variable domain, filled in from reference TRBV9 and TRBJ1-4, reads DSGVTQTPKHLITATGQRVTLRCSPRSGDLSVYWYQQSLDQGLQFLIQYYNGEERAKGNILERFSAQQFPDLHSELNLSSLELGDSALYFCASSPGSFRGEKLFFGSGTQLSVL.

The chain carries TRBV2 and TRBJ1-2; no definite D call. Per the germline V gene, CDR1 is SNHLY and CDR2 is FYNNEI. CDR3 size: 14 residues. Between the trimmed V and J ends, which lost 3 bases and 5 bases, there was a span of 13 bases. This chain's CDR3 is CASSDESVLYGYTF. The CDR3 DNA is TGTGCCAGCAGTGACGAGTCGGTGTTGTATGGCTACACCTTC. The full variable domain, completed using reference TRBV2 and TRBJ1-2, is EPEVTQTPSHQVTQMGQEVILRCVPISNHLYFYWYRQILGQKVEFLVSFYNNEISEKSEIFDDQFSVERPDGSNFTLKIRSTKLEDSAMYFCASSDESVLYGYTFGSGTRLTVV.

The J gene is TRBJ2-3, the V gene TRBV11-3, with 8 bases matching TRBD1. CDR1 is SGHNT and CDR2 is YENEEA in the germline V gene. J was trimmed by 5 bases and V by 5 bases; bases with no gene match: 6. This CDR3 is built from 14 residues. In nucleotides, the CDR3 is TGTGCCAGCAGCCGGACAGGGACGGGAGATACGCAGTATTTT. This gives the protein CASSRTGTGDTQYF.

This chain joins TRBV28 and TRBJ2-7, with 8 nucleotides matching TRBD1. This CDR3 region has 13 residues. Trimming cost V 3 bases and J 7 bases; bases outside gene matches: 5. CDR1 is MDHEN and CDR2 is SYDVKM in the germline V gene. CDR3 DNA: TGTGCCAGCAGTTTCCGGACAGGGCATGAGCAGTACTTC. Protein sequence: CASSFRTGHEQYF.

This clone was counted once. The rearrangement joins TRBV11-3 to TRBJ2-3; D is unclear. V shed 5 bases and J shed 3 bases, with 9 bases lying between them. The CDR3 consists of 13 residues. Germline lookup yields CDR1 SGHNT and CDR2 YENEEA. Here the CDR3 DNA reads TGTGCCAGCAGCCACCGGGTGACAGATACGCAGTATTTT. Amino acids: CASSHRVTDTQYF.

The CDR3 here is CASSLDGTATFLYF. The CDR3 coding sequence is TGCGCCAGCAGCTTGGATGGGACAGCTACCTTCTTATATTTT. The rearrangement joins TRBV5-1 to TRBJ1-3; TRBD1 matches 7 bases. The trim removed 0 bases at V and 14 bases at J, leaving 11 bases unmatched. The germline CDR1 and CDR2 sequences are SGHRS and YFSETQ. This CDR3 has 14 residues.

The chain has TRBV13 and TRBJ2-1, with 9 bases fitting TRBD1. This CDR3 comprises 16 residues. Germline V gene data show CDR1 as PRHDT and CDR2 as FYEKMQ (reference sequence). The junction had 7 bases not matched to a gene; V was cut back by 0 bases and J by 7 bases. DNA of the CDR3: TGTGCCAGCAGCTTAGGAACAGGGGGCGCGAGGAATGAGCAGTTCTTC. Amino acid sequence: CASSLGTGGARNEQFF.